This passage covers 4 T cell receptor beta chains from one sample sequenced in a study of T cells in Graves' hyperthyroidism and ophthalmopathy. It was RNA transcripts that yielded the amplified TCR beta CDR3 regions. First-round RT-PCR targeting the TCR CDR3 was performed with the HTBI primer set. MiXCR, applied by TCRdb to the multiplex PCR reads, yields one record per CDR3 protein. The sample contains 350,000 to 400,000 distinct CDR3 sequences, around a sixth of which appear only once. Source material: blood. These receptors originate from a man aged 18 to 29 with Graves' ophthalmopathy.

The CDR3 loop is CASSLRGACEQFF. DNA of the CDR3: TGTGCCAGCAGCTTACGGGGGGCCTGTGAGCAGTTCTTC. The chain employs TRBV7-2 and TRBJ2-1; maybe TRBD2 (7 bases). Germline loops: CDR1 SGHTA, CDR2 FQGNSA. Trimming stripped 2 bases from V and 9 bases from J, with 11 bases between. This CDR3 spans 13 amino acids.

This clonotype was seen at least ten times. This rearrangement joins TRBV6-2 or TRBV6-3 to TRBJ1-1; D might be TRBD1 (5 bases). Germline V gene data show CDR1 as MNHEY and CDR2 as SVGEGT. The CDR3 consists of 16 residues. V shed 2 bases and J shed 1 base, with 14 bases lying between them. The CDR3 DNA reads TGTGCCAGCAGTTACCTCCCGGGACCGCAGAACACTGAAGCTTTCTTT. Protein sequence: CASSYLPGPQNTEAFF.

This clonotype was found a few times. CDR3 DNA: TGCGCCAGCAGCTTGTTAGAGAGAAACTATGGCTACACCTTC. Its translation is CASSLLERNYGYTF. This sequence joins TRBV5-1 and TRBJ1-2; D is undetermined. Germline V gene lookup returns CDR1 SGHRS and CDR2 YFSETQ. V was shortened by 1 base and J by 2 bases, with 9 bases between the two germline ends. The CDR3 covers 14 residues.

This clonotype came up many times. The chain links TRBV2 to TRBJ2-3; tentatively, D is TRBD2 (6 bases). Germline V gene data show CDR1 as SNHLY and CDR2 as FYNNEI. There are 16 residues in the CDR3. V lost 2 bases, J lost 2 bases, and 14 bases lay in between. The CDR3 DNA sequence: TGTGCCAGCAGTGAAATTGCCGGCGGGGACACAGATACGCAGTATTTT. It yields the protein CASSEIAGGDTDTQYF.